These 4 T cell receptor beta chains came from one sample sequenced in a study of T cell changes during pregnancy in multiple sclerosis. Here immunoSEQ multiplex PCR was the method, and the copy in TCRdb shows in-frame clones only, minus some. This sample has about 80,000 clones, with 90% to 95% found just once. Sample: peripheral blood, taken before pregnancy. Source of these receptors: a female donor with multiple sclerosis, enrolled in a pregnancy study.

The CDR3 DNA reads as TGTGCCAGCAGTGTTACAGGGGGTCACACCGGGGAGCTGTTTTTT. It specifies CASSVTGGHTGELFF. The chain employs TRBV6-4 and TRBJ2-2; TRBD1 agrees at 8 bases. V was pared by 4 bases and J by 3 bases, with 4 bases of the junction left unmatched. Germline CDR1 MRHNA, CDR2 SNTAGT. CDR3 size: 15 residues.

V and J are TRBV2 and TRBJ1-4; D is uncertain. The CDR3 covers 12 residues. Germline lookup yields CDR1 SNHLY and CDR2 FYNNEI. The germline V and J ends were trimmed by 10 bases and 4 bases, with 10 bases remaining between them. The CDR3 region has the DNA TGTGCCACCGCAGGATTTAATGAAAAACTGTTTTTT. This codes for CATAGFNEKLFF.

This chain links TRBV6-5 with TRBJ1-1, with D unclear. Germline loops: CDR1 MNHEY, CDR2 SVGAGI. CDR3 length: 15 residues. V was cut by 0 bases and J by 0 bases, with 8 bases left in between. The CDR3 DNA sequence: TGTGCCAGCAGTTACTCGGAGACTATGAACACTGAAGCTTTCTTT. This codes for CASSYSETMNTEAFF.

The chain links TRBV13 to TRBJ1-1; no reliable D call. The CDR3 contains 17 residues. The ends were cut back, 5 bases at V and 1 base at J, with 20 bases in the middle. The germline V gene encodes CDR1 PRHDT and CDR2 FYEKMQ (reference sequence). CDR3: CASSPYPPVGANTEAFF. The CDR3 DNA is TGTGCCAGCAGCCCGTACCCACCGGTGGGCGCGAACACTGAAGCTTTCTTT.